This entry describes one T cell receptor (beta chain). The record originates from a study of blood T cell repertoires in COVID-19. Study overall: From T cells, B-cell-depleted T cells, or PBMCs came the material, which was cDNA or gDNA.

Enrolled through a virtual design, the participants were between 18 and 89 years of age and came from some 25 US areas. Cohorts were determined from participant-reported clinical history. Authors' methods: Amplification from reference gene primers served as the basis for estimated nucleated cell counts. Profiled with immunoSEQ multiplex PCR; TCRdb holds only in-frame clones, not every one. V and J calls and clone size are those listed in that table; D and trimming were worked out from the DNA. The sample contains almost 85,000 clones, approximately 90% of which appear only once. The germline gives CDR1 SGDLS, CDR2 YYNGEE. The CDR3 runs to 16 residues. The ends lost 0 bases at V and 3 bases at J; junction bases unmatched: 5.

What was sequenced was PBMCs or T cells enriched from blood (not recorded which). The chain joins TRBV9 to TRBJ2-2; 7 bases fit TRBD2. This TCR came from a woman in her forties or fifties with acute COVID-19. The CDR3 spells CASSVVAGEDTGELFF. Written as DNA, the CDR3 is TGTGCCAGCAGCGTAGTTGCGGGAGAAGACACCGGGGAGCTGTTTTTT.